Included here is one TCR beta chain sequence, with context. Its antigen is as yet unknown. The source of the sample is a study of tumor-infiltrating lymphocytes in localized non-small cell lung cancer. Overall study: The cohort mixed smokers and never-smokers, several histologies, and some post-neoadjuvant-chemotherapy samples. Resected tumor was paired with non-adjacent uninvolved lung from the same patient. Findings of the study overall: Not all patients were TCR sequenced, owing to tissue quantity.

Per germline, CDR1 SGHNT and CDR2 YYREEE (reference sequence). The CDR3 sequence is 16 residues long. V shed 2 bases, J shed 5 bases, and the junction held 11 bases outside the gene matches. The method was immunoSEQ multiplex PCR; TCRdb's version includes in-frame clones alone and lacks a portion of them. This table holds about 24,000 clones, roughly two thirds found once. Sequencing input: lung tumor tissue. This chain joins TRBV5-4 and TRBJ2-5; 8 bases are shared with TRBD1. The TCR comes from a human donor with non-small cell lung cancer. CDR3 residues: CASSFPTGGFTETQYF. DNA of the CDR3: TGTGCCAGCAGCTTTCCTACAGGGGGTTTCACTGAGACCCAGTACTTC.